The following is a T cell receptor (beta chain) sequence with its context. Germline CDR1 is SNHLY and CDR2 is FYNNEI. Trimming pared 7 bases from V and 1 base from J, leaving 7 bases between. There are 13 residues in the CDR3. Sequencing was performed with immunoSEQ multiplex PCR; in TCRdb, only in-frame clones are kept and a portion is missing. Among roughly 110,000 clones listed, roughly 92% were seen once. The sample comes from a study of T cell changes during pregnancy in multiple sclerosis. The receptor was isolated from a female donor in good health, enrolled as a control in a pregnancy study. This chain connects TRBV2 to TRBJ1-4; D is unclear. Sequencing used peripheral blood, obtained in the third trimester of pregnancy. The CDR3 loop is CASKSITNEKLFF. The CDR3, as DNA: TGTGCCAGCAAGAGCATAACTAATGAAAAACTGTTTTTT.